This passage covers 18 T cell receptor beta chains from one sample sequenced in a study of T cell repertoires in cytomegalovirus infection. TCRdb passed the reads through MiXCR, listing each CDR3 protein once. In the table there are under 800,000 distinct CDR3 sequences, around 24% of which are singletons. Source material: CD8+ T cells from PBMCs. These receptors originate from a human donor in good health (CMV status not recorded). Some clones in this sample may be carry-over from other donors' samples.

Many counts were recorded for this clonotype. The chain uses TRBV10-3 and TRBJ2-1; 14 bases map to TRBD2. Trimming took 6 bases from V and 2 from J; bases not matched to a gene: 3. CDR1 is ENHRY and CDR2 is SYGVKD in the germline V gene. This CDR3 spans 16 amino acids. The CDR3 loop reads CAISGLAGGAYNEQFF. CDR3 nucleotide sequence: TGTGCCATCAGCGGACTAGCGGGGGGCGCCTACAATGAGCAGTTCTTC.

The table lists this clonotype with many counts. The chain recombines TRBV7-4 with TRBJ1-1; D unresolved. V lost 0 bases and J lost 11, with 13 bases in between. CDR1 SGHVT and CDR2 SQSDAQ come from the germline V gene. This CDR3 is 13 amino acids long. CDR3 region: CASSLALRNGAFF. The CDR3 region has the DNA TGTGCCAGCAGCTTAGCGCTAAGGAACGGGGCTTTCTTT.

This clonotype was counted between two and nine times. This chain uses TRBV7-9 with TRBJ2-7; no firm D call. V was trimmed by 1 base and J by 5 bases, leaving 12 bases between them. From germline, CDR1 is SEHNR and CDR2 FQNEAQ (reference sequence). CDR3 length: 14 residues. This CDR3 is CASSLGTLNHEQYV. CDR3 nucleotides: TGTGCCAGCAGCTTAGGGACCTTGAACCACGAGCAGTACGTC.

Written as DNA, the CDR3 is TGTGCTAGTGGTTTGGCTCCTCTAGCCAAAAACATTCAGTACTTC. Amino acid sequence: CASGLAPLAKNIQYF. The chain combines TRBV12-5 with TRBJ2-4; no clear D gene. Trimming left V 1 base short and J 0 bases short, with 7 bases between. CDR1 is LGHNT and CDR2 is FRNRAP in the germline V gene. The CDR3 runs 15 residues.

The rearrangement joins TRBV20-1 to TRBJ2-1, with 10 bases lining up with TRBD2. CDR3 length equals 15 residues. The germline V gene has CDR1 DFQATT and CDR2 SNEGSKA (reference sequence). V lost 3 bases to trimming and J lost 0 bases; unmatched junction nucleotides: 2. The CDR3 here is CSARRTSGSYNEQFF. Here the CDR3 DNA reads TGCAGTGCTAGGAGGACTAGCGGCTCCTACAATGAGCAGTTCTTC.

The CDR3 sequence is CASSQKGLDQPQHF. In nucleotides, the CDR3 is TGTGCCAGCAGCCAAAAAGGGTTGGATCAGCCCCAGCATTTT. This chain links TRBV14 with TRBJ1-5; no clear D gene. The CDR3 contains 14 residues. The V end lost 2 bases, the J end lost 5 bases, and 10 bases lay between the germline ends. Germline CDR1 is SGHDN and CDR2 is FVKESK.

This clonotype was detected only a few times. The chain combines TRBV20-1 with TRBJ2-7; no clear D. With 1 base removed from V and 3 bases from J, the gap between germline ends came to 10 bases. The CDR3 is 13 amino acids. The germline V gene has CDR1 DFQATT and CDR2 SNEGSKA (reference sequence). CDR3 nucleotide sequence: TGCAGTGCTAGAGCGAGTCCAGGCTACGAGCAGTACGTC. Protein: CSARASPGYEQYV.

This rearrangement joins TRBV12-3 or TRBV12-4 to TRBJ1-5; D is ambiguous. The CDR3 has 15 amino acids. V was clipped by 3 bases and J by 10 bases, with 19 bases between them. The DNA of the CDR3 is TGTGCCAGCAGTTTCGGATCGGGAACTCTACAACCCCAGCATTTT. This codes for CASSFGSGTLQPQHF.

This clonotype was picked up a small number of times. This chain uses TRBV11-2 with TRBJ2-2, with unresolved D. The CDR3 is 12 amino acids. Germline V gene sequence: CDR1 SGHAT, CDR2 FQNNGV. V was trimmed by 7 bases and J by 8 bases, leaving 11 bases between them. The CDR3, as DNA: TGTGCCAGCAACGAAGCTTGGGGGGAGCTGTTTTTT. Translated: CASNEAWGELFF.

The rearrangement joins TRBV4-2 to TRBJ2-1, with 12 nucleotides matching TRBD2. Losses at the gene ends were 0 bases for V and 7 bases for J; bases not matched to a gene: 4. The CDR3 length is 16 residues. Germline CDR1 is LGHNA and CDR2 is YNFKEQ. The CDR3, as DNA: TGTGCCAGCAGCCAAGATGCTAGCGGGGGGGGTAATGAGCAGTTCTTC. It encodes CASSQDASGGGNEQFF.

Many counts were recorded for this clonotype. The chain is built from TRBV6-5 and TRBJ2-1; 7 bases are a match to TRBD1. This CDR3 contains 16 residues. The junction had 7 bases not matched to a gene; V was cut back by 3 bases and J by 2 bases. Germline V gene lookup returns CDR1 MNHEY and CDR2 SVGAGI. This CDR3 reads CASSYSTGSTYNEQFF. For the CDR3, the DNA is TGTGCCAGCAGTTATTCGACAGGGAGTACCTACAATGAGCAGTTCTTC.

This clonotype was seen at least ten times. The CDR3 sequence is CATPFRPSEGYTF. For the CDR3, the DNA is TGTGCCACCCCTTTTCGGCCAAGCGAAGGCTACACCTTC. V gene TRBV7-9 combines with J gene TRBJ1-2; D remains unclear. Trimming pared 10 bases from V and 8 bases from J, leaving 20 bases between. Germline CDR1 reads SEHNR; CDR2 reads FQNEAQ (reference sequence). The CDR3 extends over 13 amino acids.

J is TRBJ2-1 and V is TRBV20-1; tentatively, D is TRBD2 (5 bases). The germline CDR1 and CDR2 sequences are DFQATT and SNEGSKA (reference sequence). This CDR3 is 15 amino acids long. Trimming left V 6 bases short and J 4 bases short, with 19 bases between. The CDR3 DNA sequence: TGCAGTGCCAGGCCTTCGGGGTCCCTATACAATGAGCAGTTCTTC. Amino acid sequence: CSARPSGSLYNEQFF.

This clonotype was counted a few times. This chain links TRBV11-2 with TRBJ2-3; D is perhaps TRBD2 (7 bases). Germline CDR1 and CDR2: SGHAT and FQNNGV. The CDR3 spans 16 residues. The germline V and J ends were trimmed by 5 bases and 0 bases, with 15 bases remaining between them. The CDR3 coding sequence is TGTGCCAGCAGCCTTACAAGGGGGGGAAGCACAGATACGCAGTATTTT. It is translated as CASSLTRGGSTDTQYF.

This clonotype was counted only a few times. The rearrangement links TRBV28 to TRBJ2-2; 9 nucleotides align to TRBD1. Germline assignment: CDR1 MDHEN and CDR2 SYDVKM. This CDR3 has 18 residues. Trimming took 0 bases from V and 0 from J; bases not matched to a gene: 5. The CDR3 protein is CASSLWGGTGTNTGELFF. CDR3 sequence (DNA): TGTGCCAGCAGTTTATGGGGGGGGACAGGGACGAACACCGGGGAGCTGTTTTTT. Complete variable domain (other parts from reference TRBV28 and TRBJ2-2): DVKVTQSSRYLVKRTGEKVFLECVQDMDHENMFWYRQDPGLGLRLIYFSYDVKMKEKGDIPEGYSVSREKKERFSLILESASTNQTSMYLCASSLWGGTGTNTGELFFGEGSRLTVL.

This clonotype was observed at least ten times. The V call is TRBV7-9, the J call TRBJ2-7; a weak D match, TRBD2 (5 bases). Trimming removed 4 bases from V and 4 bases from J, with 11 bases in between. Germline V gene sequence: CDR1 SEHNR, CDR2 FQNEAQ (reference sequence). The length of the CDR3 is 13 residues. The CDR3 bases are TGTGCCAGCAGCTCACCTAGGGAGTACGAGCAGTACGTC. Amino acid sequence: CASSSPREYEQYV.

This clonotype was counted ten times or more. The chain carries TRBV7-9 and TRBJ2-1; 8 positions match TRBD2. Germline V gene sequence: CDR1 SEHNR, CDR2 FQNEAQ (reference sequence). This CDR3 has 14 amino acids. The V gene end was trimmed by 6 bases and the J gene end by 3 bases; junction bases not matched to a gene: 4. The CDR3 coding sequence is TGTGCCAGCAGGGAGCGGGGGAACTACAATGAGCAGTTCTTC. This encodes CASRERGNYNEQFF. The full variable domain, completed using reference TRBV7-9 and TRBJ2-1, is DTGVSQNPRHKITKRGQNVTFRCDPISEHNRLYWYRQTLGQGPEFLTYFQNEAQLEKSRLLSDRFSAERPKGSFSTLEIQRTEQGDSAMYLCASRERGNYNEQFFGPGTRLTVL.

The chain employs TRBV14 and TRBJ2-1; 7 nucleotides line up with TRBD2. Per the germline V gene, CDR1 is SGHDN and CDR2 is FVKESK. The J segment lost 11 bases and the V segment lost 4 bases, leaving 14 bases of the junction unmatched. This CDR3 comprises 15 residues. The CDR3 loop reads CASSPASGVGRKQFF. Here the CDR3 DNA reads TGTGCCAGCAGCCCAGCAAGCGGGGTCGGAAGAAAGCAGTTCTTC.